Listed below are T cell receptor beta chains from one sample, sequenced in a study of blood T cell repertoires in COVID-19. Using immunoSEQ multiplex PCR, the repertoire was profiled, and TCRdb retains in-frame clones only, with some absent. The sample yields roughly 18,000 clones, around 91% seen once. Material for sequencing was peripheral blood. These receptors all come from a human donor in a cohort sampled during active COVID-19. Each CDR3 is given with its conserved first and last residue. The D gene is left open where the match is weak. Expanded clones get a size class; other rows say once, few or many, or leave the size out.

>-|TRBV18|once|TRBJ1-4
TGTGCCAGCTCACAAGGTGGGGGGGCTGGCGAAAAACTGTTTTTT
CASSQGGGAGEKLFF
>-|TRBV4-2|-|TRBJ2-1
TGTGCCAGCAGCCAACCCCACGGGGGGCAACTCAACAATGAGCAGTTCTTC
CASSQPHGGQLNNEQFF
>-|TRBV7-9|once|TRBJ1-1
TGTGCCAGCAGCTTGATAGGGGCGGCTGAAGCTTTCTTT
CASSLIGAAEAFF
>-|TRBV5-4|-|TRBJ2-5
TGTGCCAGCAGCTTCAGTCTGGCTCAAGAGACCCAGTACTTC
CASSFSLAQETQYF
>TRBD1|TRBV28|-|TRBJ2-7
TGTGCCAGCAGTTCCCCCTATGGGACAGGGACCCACTACGAGCAGTACTTC
CASSSPYGTGTHYEQYF
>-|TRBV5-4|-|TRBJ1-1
TGTGCCAGCAGCCCTAGTGGGCTCTCTGGGGAGGCTTTCTTT
CASSPSGLSGEAFF
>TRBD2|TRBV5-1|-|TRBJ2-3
TGCGCCAGCAGCTTGCGGGTTAGCGGGAGGGCGACAGATACGCAGTATTTT
CASSLRVSGRATDTQYF
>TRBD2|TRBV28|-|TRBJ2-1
TGTGCCAGCAGTCCGTCGGGACTAGCGGGTAGAAGCTCCTACAATGAGCAGTTCTTC
CASSPSGLAGRSSYNEQFF
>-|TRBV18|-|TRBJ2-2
TGTGCCAGCTCACTTGACAGCTACACCGGGGAGCTGTTTTTT
CASSLDSYTGELFF
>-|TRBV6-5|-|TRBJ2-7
TGTGCCAGCAGTTTGGGCCAGGGAACCTACGAGCAGTACTTC
CASSLGQGTYEQYF
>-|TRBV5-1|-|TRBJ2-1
TGCGCCAGCAGCTTGGCGGGAGTCTACAATGAGCAGTTCTTC
CASSLAGVYNEQFF
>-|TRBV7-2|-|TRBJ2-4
TGTGCCACCAGCCTAGAGGGGCCCCAGGGGAAGGGGGCCAAAAACATTCAGTACTTC
CATSLEGPQGKGAKNIQYF
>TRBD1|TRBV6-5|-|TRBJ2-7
TGTGCCAGCAGTTCGACGGACAGGCGCTGGGAGCAGTACTTC
CASSSTDRRWEQYF
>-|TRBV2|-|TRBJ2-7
TGTGCCAGCAGTTACGACAGGTCCTACGAGCAGTACTTC
CASSYDRSYEQYF
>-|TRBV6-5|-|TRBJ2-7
TGTGCCAGCAGTTATGCGGGACTCGGCGAGCAGTACTTC
CASSYAGLGEQYF
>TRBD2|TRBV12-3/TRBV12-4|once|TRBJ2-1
TGTGCCAGCACGGCTAGCGGGGAGAATGAGCAGTTCTTC
CASTASGENEQFF
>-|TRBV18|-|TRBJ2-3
TGTGCCAGCTCACCACGACTAGGCACAGATACGCAGTATTTT
CASSPRLGTDTQYF
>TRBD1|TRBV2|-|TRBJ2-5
TGTGCCAGCAGTGAAGACAGGGGACAAGAGACCCAGTACTTC
CASSEDRGQETQYF
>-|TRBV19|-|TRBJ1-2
TGTGCCAGTACCCCCGGGACTCGGATCTATGGCTACACCTTC
CASTPGTRIYGYTF
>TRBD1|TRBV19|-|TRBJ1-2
TGTGCCAGTAGTATTGCCGGGACAGGGGGTTATGGCTACACCTTC
CASSIAGTGGYGYTF
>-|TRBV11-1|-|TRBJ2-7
TGTGCCAGCACACGAGGGGGAACCTACGAGCAGTACTTC
CASTRGGTYEQYF
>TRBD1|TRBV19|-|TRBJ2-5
TGTGCCAGTAGTACCGGGACAGGGGGCGTAGAGACCCAGTACTTC
CASSTGTGGVETQYF
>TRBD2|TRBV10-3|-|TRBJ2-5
TGTGCCATCAGATTCGGGGGGCAAGAGACCCAGTACTTC
CAIRFGGQETQYF
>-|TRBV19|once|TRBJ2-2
TGTGCCAGTAGTAGGCGGGAAGGCACCGGGGAGCTGTTTTTT
CASSRREGTGELFF
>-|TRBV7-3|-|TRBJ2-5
TGTGCCAGCAGCTTAAGTCCCGGTCGAAACGGGGAGACCCAGTACTTC
CASSLSPGRNGETQYF
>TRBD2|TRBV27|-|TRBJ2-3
TGTGCCAGCTCCCCTAGCGGGGGGGCCCCTAACACAGATACGCAGTATTTT
CASSPSGGAPNTDTQYF
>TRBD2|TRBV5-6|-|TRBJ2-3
TGTGCCAGCAGCAGAATAGCGGGGGGGAAGACAGATACGCAGTATTTT
CASSRIAGGKTDTQYF
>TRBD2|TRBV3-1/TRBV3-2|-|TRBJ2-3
TGTGCCAGCAGCCCTACTAGCGGGGGAGATACGCAGTATTTT
CASSPTSGGDTQYF
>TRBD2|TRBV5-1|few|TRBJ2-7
TGCGCCAGCGCCGGGACTAGCGGTTCCTACGAGCAGTACTTC
CASAGTSGSYEQYF
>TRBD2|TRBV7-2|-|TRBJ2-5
TGTGCCAGCAGCCCCCGTGGTAGCGGGGGAGAGACCCAGTACTTC
CASSPRGSGGETQYF
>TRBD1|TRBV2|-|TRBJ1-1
TGTGCCAGCAGTGGGAAGGGACAGGGGGGAGGAGCAGGCACTGAAGCTTTCTTT
CASSGKGQGGGAGTEAFF
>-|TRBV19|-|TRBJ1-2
TGTGCCAGTAGTATAACTCCCGGGTCAGGGGACTATGGCTACACCTTC
CASSITPGSGDYGYTF
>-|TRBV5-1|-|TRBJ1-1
TGCGCCAGCAGTCTGGCGGGCCAAGACACTGAAGCTTTCTTT
CASSLAGQDTEAFF
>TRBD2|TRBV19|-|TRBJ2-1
TGTGCCAGTACCCCGGGCGTCGGACTAGCGGGATTTTATGAGCAGTTCTTC
CASTPGVGLAGFYEQFF
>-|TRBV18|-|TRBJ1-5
TGTGCCAGCTCACCACAAGGACAGAGCAATCAGCCCCAGCATTTT
CASSPQGQSNQPQHF
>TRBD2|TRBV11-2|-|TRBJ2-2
TGTGCCAGCAGCTCACTAGCGGGACTCACCGGGGAGCTGTTTTTT
CASSSLAGLTGELFF
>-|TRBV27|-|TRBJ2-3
TGTGCCAGCAGCCCCAGGGGGGACACGGATACGCAGTATTTT
CASSPRGDTDTQYF
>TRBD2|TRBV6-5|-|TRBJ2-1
TGTGCCAGCAGCGCCGAGACTAGCGGTGCCAATGAGCAGTTCTTC
CASSAETSGANEQFF
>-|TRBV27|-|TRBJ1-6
TGTGCCAGCAGCCGAACCGGGCAGCGGGGCTCCTATAATTCACCCCTCCACTTT
CASSRTGQRGSYNSPLHF
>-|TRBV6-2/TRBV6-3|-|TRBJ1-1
TGTGCCAGCAGTTACAGCCCGGGGGTTGGCACTGAAGCTTTCTTT
CASSYSPGVGTEAFF
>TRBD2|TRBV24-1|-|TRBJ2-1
TGTGCCACCAGTGATTGGGCTAGCGGGGGCAATGAGCAGTTCTTC
CATSDWASGGNEQFF
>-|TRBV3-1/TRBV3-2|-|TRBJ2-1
TGTGCCAGCAGCCAAGTCCGAGCCTACAATGAGCAGTTCTTC
CASSQVRAYNEQFF
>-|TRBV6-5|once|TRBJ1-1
TGTGCCAGCAGGCGAGGGAGAAGGTCCCACGCTGAAGCTTTCTTT
CASRRGRRSHAEAFF
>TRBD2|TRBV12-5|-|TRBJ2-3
TGTGCTAGTGGTTTGGTACTCGGTAGCGGGAGCACAGATACGCAGTATTTT
CASGLVLGSGSTDTQYF
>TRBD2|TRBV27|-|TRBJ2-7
TGTGCCAGCAGTTTATCGTTCGCGGGAGGGAGGGGCGAGCAGTACTTC
CASSLSFAGGRGEQYF
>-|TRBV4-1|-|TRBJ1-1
TGCGCCAGCAGCCAAATTATCCTTGGGGCAGGGAAGACTGAAGCTTTCTTT
CASSQIILGAGKTEAFF
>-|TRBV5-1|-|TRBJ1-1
TGCGCCAGCAGCTTGTCGACTGCGAACACTGAAGCTTTCTTT
CASSLSTANTEAFF
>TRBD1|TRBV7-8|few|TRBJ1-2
TGTGCCAGCAGCATCGGGACAGTCTATGGCTACACCTTC
CASSIGTVYGYTF
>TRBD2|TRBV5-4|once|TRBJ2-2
TGTGCCAGCAGCTTAGCGGGGGGGTTCCCTACCGGGGAGCTGTTTTTT
CASSLAGGFPTGELFF
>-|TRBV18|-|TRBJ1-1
TGTGCCAGCTCACCACGGGGAGGGCTGAACACTGAAGCTTTCTTT
CASSPRGGLNTEAFF
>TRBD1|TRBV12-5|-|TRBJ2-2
TGTGCTAGTGGCCACAGGGGACGAAGCACCGGGGAGCTGTTTTTT
CASGHRGRSTGELFF